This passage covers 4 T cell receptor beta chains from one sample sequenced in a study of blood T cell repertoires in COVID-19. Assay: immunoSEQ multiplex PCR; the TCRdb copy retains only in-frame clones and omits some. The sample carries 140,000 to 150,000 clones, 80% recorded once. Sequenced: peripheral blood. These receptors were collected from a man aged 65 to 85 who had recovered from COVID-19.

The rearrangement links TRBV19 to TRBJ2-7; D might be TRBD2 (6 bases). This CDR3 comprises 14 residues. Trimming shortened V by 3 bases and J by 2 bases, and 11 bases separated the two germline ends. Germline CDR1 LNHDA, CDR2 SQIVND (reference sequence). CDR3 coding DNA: TGTGCCAGTAGTATTGGGGGGATCACCTACGAGCAGTACTTC. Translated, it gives CASSIGGITYEQYF.

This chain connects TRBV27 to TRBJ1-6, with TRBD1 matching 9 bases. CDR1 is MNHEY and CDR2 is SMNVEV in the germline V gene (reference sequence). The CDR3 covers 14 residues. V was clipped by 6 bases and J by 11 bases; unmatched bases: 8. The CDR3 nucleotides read TGTGCCAGCAGAACGAGGACAGGGGCACCACCCCTCCACTTT. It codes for CASRTRTGAPPLHF.

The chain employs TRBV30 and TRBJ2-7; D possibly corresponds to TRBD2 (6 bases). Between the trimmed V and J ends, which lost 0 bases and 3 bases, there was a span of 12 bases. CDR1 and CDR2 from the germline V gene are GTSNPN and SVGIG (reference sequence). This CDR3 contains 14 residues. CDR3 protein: CAWSVSLALYEQYF. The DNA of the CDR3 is TGTGCCTGGAGTGTATCCCTAGCGCTCTACGAGCAGTACTTC.

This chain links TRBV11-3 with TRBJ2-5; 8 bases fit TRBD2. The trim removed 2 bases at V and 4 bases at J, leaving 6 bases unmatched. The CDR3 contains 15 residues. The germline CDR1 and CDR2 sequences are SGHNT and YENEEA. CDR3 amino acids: CASSLSRREGETQYF. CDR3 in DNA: TGTGCCAGCAGCTTATCGAGACGGGAGGGAGAGACCCAGTACTTC.